Following are 25 T cell receptor beta chains from one sample sequenced in a study of blood T cells in healthy people across ages. A second roughly 7 to 12 cycle PCR used barcoded and J-beta primers. Each CDR3 protein is one row after TCRdb ran MiXCR on the 5' RACE reads. The sample records 800,000 to 950,000 distinct CDR3 sequences, roughly 50% being singletons. Sequencing was carried out using blood. The origin of the receptors is a man younger than 45 in good health.

This clonotype was picked up a small number of times. V usage is TRBV6-6 and J usage is TRBJ1-5; 7 positions agree with TRBD1. The CDR3 extends over 17 amino acids. The V gene end was trimmed by 2 bases and the J gene end by 0 bases; junction bases not matched to a gene: 7. Germline assignment: CDR1 MNHNY and CDR2 SVGAGI (reference sequence). The CDR3 here is CASSYQAGQNSNQPQHF. The CDR3 nucleotides are TGTGCCAGCAGTTACCAGGCGGGACAGAATAGCAATCAGCCCCAGCATTTT.

The chain couples TRBV20-1 to TRBJ2-3; 11 bases are shared with TRBD2. Germline CDR1 DFQATT, CDR2 SNEGSKA (reference sequence). The CDR3 spans 15 residues. The V gene end was trimmed by 5 bases and the J gene end by 4 bases; junction bases not matched to a gene: 8. DNA of the CDR3: TGCAGTGCTGTCCCGACTAGCGGGGTCCCAGATACGCAGTATTTT. It yields the protein CSAVPTSGVPDTQYF.

This clonotype was counted between two and nine times. The gene calls are TRBV2 and TRBJ2-1; D possibly corresponds to TRBD1 (6 bases). Germline V lookup: CDR1 SNHLY, CDR2 FYNNEI. V was shortened by 2 bases and J by 3 bases, with 8 bases between the two germline ends. The CDR3 runs to 14 residues. The CDR3 DNA follows: TGTGCCAGCAGTGAAACGGACAGCTACAATGAGCAGTTCTTC. This encodes CASSETDSYNEQFF.

V usage is TRBV24-1 and J usage is TRBJ2-3, with 11 bases that match TRBD2. V lost 4 bases, J lost 6 bases, and 11 bases stayed unmatched. Germline values: CDR1 KGHDR, CDR2 SFDVKD. The CDR3 loop spans 17 amino acids. This chain's CDR3 is CATSELGLAGPQDTQYF. The CDR3, as DNA: TGTGCCACCAGTGAACTTGGACTAGCGGGCCCACAGGATACGCAGTATTTT.

The rearrangement uses TRBV18 and TRBJ2-7; TRBD1 agrees at 8 bases. Germline V CDR1 and CDR2: KGHSH, LQKENI. The CDR3 consists of 13 residues. V was clipped by 5 bases and J by 5 bases; unmatched bases: 5. The CDR3 sequence: CASSAYRGDEQYF. In DNA form, the CDR3 reads TGTGCCAGCTCAGCCTACAGGGGGGACGAGCAGTACTTC. Using reference TRBV18 and TRBJ2-7 for the parts outside the CDR3, the full variable domain is NAGVMQNPRHLVRRRGQEARLRCSPMKGHSHVYWYRQLPEEGLKFMVYLQKENIIDESGMPKERFSAEFPKEGPSILRIQQVVRGDSAAYFCASSAYRGDEQYFGPGTRLTVT.

In this sample, this clonotype turned up once. This chain uses TRBV5-1 with TRBJ1-2, with unresolved D. Germline V CDR1 and CDR2: SGHRS, YFSETQ. The CDR3 sequence is 15 residues long. This CDR3 reads CASAASQALVYGYTF. The DNA for the CDR3 is TGCGCATCCGCTGCTAGTCAGGCGCTCGTCTATGGCTACACCTTC. The variable domain in full, with the rest retrieved from reference TRBV5-1 and TRBJ1-2, is KAGVTQTPRYLIKTRGQQVTLSCSPISGHRSVSWYQQTPGQGLQFLFEYFSETQRNKGNFPGRFSGRQFSNSRSEMNVSTLELGDSALYLCASAASQALVYGYTFGSGTRLTVV.

CDR3 coding DNA: TGCAGCGTTGAGGGTTGGCGGGAGGGCCGGAGCACAGATACGCAGTATTTT. It codes for CSVEGWREGRSTDTQYF. The genes are TRBV29-1 and TRBJ2-3; 9 bases map to TRBD2. This CDR3 is built from 17 residues. The V and J ends lost 3 bases and 0 bases, in that order; junction bases with no gene match: 10. Germline CDR1 and CDR2: SQVTM and ANQGSEA.

This clonotype was counted between two and nine times. The chain combines TRBV3-1 with TRBJ2-3, with 10 nucleotides matching TRBD2. V shed 5 bases and J 4 bases; nucleotides not matched to a gene: 3. This CDR3 is built from 14 residues. Germline V CDR1 and CDR2: LGHDT, YNNKEL (reference sequence). CDR3 nucleotides: TGTGCCAGCAGCACTAGCGGGGCCCCAGATACGCAGTATTTT. It specifies CASSTSGAPDTQYF.

The gene calls are TRBV10-3 and TRBJ2-5; 9 bases map to TRBD2. Germline V CDR1 and CDR2: ENHRY, SYGVKD. Trimming removed 5 bases from V and 2 bases from J; junction bases left unmatched: 9. CDR3 length equals 16 residues. The CDR3 region has the DNA TGTGCCATCAGTCCGTCTAGCGGGGATGCTCAAGAGACCCAGTACTTC. As protein: CAISPSSGDAQETQYF.

The rearrangement links TRBV6-5 to TRBJ1-2; D gene uncertain. The CDR3 has 12 residues. V lost 8 bases and J lost 4, with 11 bases in between. Germline values: CDR1 MNHEY, CDR2 SVGAGI. The CDR3 loop reads CASLLGIYGYTF. The CDR3 DNA reads TGTGCCAGCCTCTTGGGCATCTATGGCTACACCTTC.

This clonotype showed up just a few times. The chain links TRBV6-2 or TRBV6-3 to TRBJ2-7; D possibly uses TRBD1 or TRBD2 (5 bases each). Trimming removed 5 bases at V and 2 bases at J, with 16 bases between. CDR1 MNHEY and CDR2 SVGEGT come from the germline V gene. CDR3 length: 15 residues. CDR3 sequence: CASSDPGTVTYEQYF. In nucleotides, the CDR3 is TGTGCCAGCAGTGACCCCGGGACCGTTACCTACGAGCAGTACTTC.

The gene calls are TRBV7-2 and TRBJ2-3; D remains unclear. CDR1 and CDR2 from the germline V gene are SGHTA and FQGNSA. V lost 7 bases to trimming and J lost 1 base, with 18 bases between them. This CDR3 is built from 16 residues. The CDR3, as DNA: TGTGCCAGCATGCCTTCTAGGGCTCGGGGCACAGATACGCAGTATTTT. This gives the protein CASMPSRARGTDTQYF.

The genes are TRBV12-3 or TRBV12-4 and TRBJ1-4, with a possible D match to TRBD1 (6 bases). V lost 7 bases and J lost 14, with 20 bases in between. CDR3 length: 13 amino acids. CDR3 amino acids: CASNRQENEILFF. The CDR3 nucleotides read TGTGCCAGCAATCGACAGGAGAATGAAATCCTGTTTTTT.

V is TRBV29-1 and J is TRBJ1-2; TRBD1 might be the D (5 bases). The V gene's germline CDR1 is SQVTM and CDR2 ANQGSEA. V was shortened by 4 bases and J by 2 bases, with 11 bases between the two germline ends. This CDR3 is built from 13 residues. CDR3 in amino acids: CSVASGDNYGYTF. The CDR3 DNA sequence: TGCAGCGTTGCGTCCGGGGACAACTATGGCTACACCTTC. Together with reference TRBV29-1 and TRBJ1-2, the CDR3 gives the full variable domain: SAVISQKPSRDICQRGTSLTIQCQVDSQVTMMFWYRQQPGQSLTLIATANQGSEATYESGFVIDKFPISRPNLTFSTLTVSNMSPEDSSIYLCSVASGDNYGYTFGSGTRLTVV.

The rearrangement joins TRBV30 to TRBJ1-3, with TRBD1 matching over 10 bases. Germline V lookup: CDR1 GTSNPN, CDR2 SVGIG (reference sequence). The CDR3 spans 16 residues. Trimming at V came to 7 bases and at J to 1 base, leaving 10 bases not matched to a gene. This chain's CDR3 is CAYTRQGALSGNTIYF. The CDR3, as DNA: TGTGCCTACACCCGACAGGGGGCTCTTTCTGGAAACACCATATATTTT.

This rearrangement joins TRBV5-1 to TRBJ2-3; 7 positions match TRBD2. The CDR3 loop spans 14 amino acids. The V segment lost 9 bases and the J segment 4 bases; nucleotides outside the gene matches: 11. Germline CDR1 reads SGHRS; CDR2 reads YFSETQ. CDR3 nucleotide sequence: TGCGCCACCAAATGGGGAGCGGGATCAGATACGCAGTATTTT. This codes for CATKWGAGSDTQYF. The whole variable domain, filled in from reference TRBV5-1 and TRBJ2-3, reads KAGVTQTPRYLIKTRGQQVTLSCSPISGHRSVSWYQQTPGQGLQFLFEYFSETQRNKGNFPGRFSGRQFSNSRSEMNVSTLELGDSALYLCATKWGAGSDTQYFGPGTRLTVL.

The gene calls are TRBV14 and TRBJ2-3; 7 positions agree with TRBD2. The junction had 17 bases not matched to a gene; V was cut back by 0 bases and J by 2 bases. The CDR3 loop spans 20 amino acids. Germline-derived CDR1 and CDR2 are SGHDN and FVKESK. In nucleotides, the CDR3 is TGTGCCAGCAGCCAAGATTTCGTTCGTGGGTGGAGCGGGAACACAGATACGCAGTATTTT. Protein sequence: CASSQDFVRGWSGNTDTQYF. Drawing the rest from reference TRBV14 and TRBJ2-3, the complete variable domain is EAGVTQFPSHSVIEKGQTVTLRCDPISGHDNLYWYRRVMGKEIKFLLHFVKESKQDESGMPNNRFLAERTGGTYSTLKVQPAELEDSGVYFCASSQDFVRGWSGNTDTQYFGPGTRLTVL.

In its sample, this clonotype was seen many times. The chain employs TRBV7-9 and TRBJ1-1; 7 nucleotides line up with TRBD1. This CDR3 comprises 15 residues. Trimming took 5 bases from V and 5 from J; bases not matched to a gene: 11. Germline loops: CDR1 SEHNR, CDR2 FQNEAQ (reference sequence). Here the CDR3 DNA reads TGTGCCAGCAGCAGCCACAGGGGTCCCTGGACTGAAGCTTTCTTT. Encoded protein: CASSSHRGPWTEAFF.

The chain carries TRBV30 and TRBJ2-7; TRBD1 agrees at 12 bases. From germline, CDR1 is GTSNPN and CDR2 SVGIG (reference sequence). The CDR3 is 14 residues long. V was pared by 1 base and J by 9 bases, with 7 bases of the junction left unmatched. The CDR3 here is CAWSGGTGGRVQYF. The CDR3 DNA follows: TGTGCCTGGAGTGGAGGGACAGGGGGCCGTGTGCAGTACTTC.

This clonotype was seen repeatedly, ten times or more. This chain connects TRBV29-1 to TRBJ2-6; D is ambiguous. This CDR3 spans 13 amino acids. CDR1 is SQVTM, CDR2 ANQGSEA, per germline. Trimming removed 6 bases from V and 2 bases from J, with 8 bases in between. CDR3 nucleotide sequence: TGCAGCGTCACGGCGACTGGGGCCAACGTCCTGACTTTC. It yields the protein CSVTATGANVLTF.

The chain employs TRBV12-3 or TRBV12-4 and TRBJ2-6; D is perhaps TRBD1 (6 bases). With 5 bases removed from V and 1 base from J, the gap between germline ends came to 12 bases. This CDR3 has 16 amino acids. The CDR3 region has the DNA TGTGCCAGCAGTCTACTGACAGGATCTGGGGCCAACGTCCTGACTTTC. Amino acid sequence: CASSLLTGSGANVLTF.

This chain uses TRBV4-3 with TRBJ1-2, with D possibly matching TRBD1 (5 bases). Germline V CDR1 and CDR2: LGHNA, YSLEER. V was cut by 1 base and J by 0 bases, with 15 bases left in between. The CDR3 length is 17 residues. The CDR3 nucleotides read TGCGCCAGCAGCCAAGGGGGCGGGTCAGGAGCTAACTATGGCTACACCTTC. As protein: CASSQGGGSGANYGYTF.

In nucleotides, the CDR3 is TGTGCCAGCAGCCGATCTGGCAGGGGAAACACCGGGGAGCTGTTTTTT. Encoded protein: CASSRSGRGNTGELFF. The V and J genes are TRBV14 and TRBJ2-2; weak D call: TRBD1 (6 bases). V lost 4 bases and J lost 2, with 14 bases in between. In germline, CDR1 is SGHDN, CDR2 FVKESK. The CDR3 is made up of 16 amino acids. Full variable domain (missing parts from reference TRBV14 and TRBJ2-2): EAGVTQFPSHSVIEKGQTVTLRCDPISGHDNLYWYRRVMGKEIKFLLHFVKESKQDESGMPNNRFLAERTGGTYSTLKVQPAELEDSGVYFCASSRSGRGNTGELFFGEGSRLTVL.

This clonotype was recorded a few times. The chain has TRBV12-3 or TRBV12-4 and TRBJ2-2; 8 bases fit TRBD1. The CDR3 is made up of 13 amino acids. V shed 4 bases, J shed 8 bases, and the junction held 3 bases outside the gene matches. The CDR3 sequence is CASSSQGEGELFF. CDR3 nucleotides: TGTGCCAGCAGTTCACAGGGGGAGGGGGAGCTGTTTTTT.

The rearrangement links TRBV6-1 to TRBJ2-4; D uncertain. This CDR3 is built from 16 residues. The germline V and J ends were trimmed by 6 bases and 0 bases, with 15 bases remaining between them. Germline V gives CDR1 MNHNS, CDR2 SASEGT. CDR3 DNA: TGTGCCAGCAGGCCCCCGGCGTACTTAGCCAAAAACATTCAGTACTTC. Translated, it gives CASRPPAYLAKNIQYF.